Each of the 19 T cell receptor beta chains below was sequenced from the same sample in a study of blood T cell repertoires in COVID-19 (dated by TCRdb to between 2020 and 2021). The method was the immunoSEQ multiplex PCR assay. TCRdb carries this immuneACCESS record with in-frame sequences only. Its versions omit some clonotypes, under half of them owing to an unresolved V gene in the studies checked, with the rest unexplained. This sample lists about 87,000 clones; approximately 83% were detected once. More than 2% of the sample comes from the top ten. The specimen was peripheral blood. Receptors were obtained from a woman between 65 and 79 years old with acute or convalescent COVID-19.

The J gene is TRBJ2-5, the V gene TRBV15, with D perhaps TRBD2 (5 bases). V was clipped by 1 base and J by 5 bases, with 11 bases between them. The CDR3 sequence is 14 residues long. From germline, CDR1 is LNHNV and CDR2 YYDKDF (reference sequence). CDR3 coding DNA: TGTGCCACCAGCAGAGGGACCGGAGGTGAGACCCAGTACTTC. This codes for CATSRGTGGETQYF.

The V and J genes are TRBV28 and TRBJ2-7; 7 bases agree with TRBD2. The ends lost 3 bases at V and 1 base at J; junction bases unmatched: 3. The germline V gene encodes CDR1 MDHEN and CDR2 SYDVKM. The CDR3 has 14 residues. The CDR3 region is CASSFLSGSYEQYF. CDR3 DNA sequence: TGTGCCAGCAGTTTCCTTAGCGGGTCCTACGAGCAGTACTTC.

The chain combines TRBV6-2 or TRBV6-3 with TRBJ2-5; D gene unclear. V lost 4 bases and J 7 bases, leaving 16 bases between the germline ends. Germline V gene sequence: CDR1 MNHEY, CDR2 SVGEGT. The CDR3 runs 14 residues. The CDR3 spells CASSSYSHSGTQYF. The CDR3 DNA reads TGTGCCAGCAGTTCCTACTCCCATTCCGGGACCCAGTACTTC.

The chain employs TRBV7-9 and TRBJ1-1; 7 positions match TRBD1. V gave up 3 bases and J gave up 0 bases; unmatched junction bases: 7. Per germline, CDR1 SEHNR and CDR2 FQNEAQ (reference sequence). This CDR3 is 16 amino acids long. The CDR3 nucleotides read TGTGCCAGCAGCTTCTCCCGGACAGGCCTGAACACTGAAGCTTTCTTT. It yields the protein CASSFSRTGLNTEAFF.

The rearrangement links TRBV5-4 to TRBJ1-2, with 8 bases fitting TRBD1. The trim removed 4 bases at V and 8 bases at J, leaving 4 bases unmatched. CDR1 is SGHNT, CDR2 YYREEE, per germline (reference sequence). CDR3 length equals 12 residues. The CDR3 bases are TGTGCCAGCAGCCCGGACAGGGCCGGCTACACCTTC. Translating gives CASSPDRAGYTF.

CDR3 sequence: CASSPRDRGYTEAFF. The CDR3, as DNA: TGTGCCAGCAGCCCCCGGGACAGGGGATACACTGAAGCTTTCTTT. The chain is built from TRBV6-5 and TRBJ1-1; 10 nucleotides align to TRBD1. The V and J ends lost 6 bases and 3 bases, in that order; junction bases with no gene match: 7. Germline assignment: CDR1 MNHEY and CDR2 SVGAGI. The CDR3 covers 15 residues.

A single count supports this clone. This chain links TRBV5-6 with TRBJ1-5; D unresolved. Trimming stripped 2 bases from V and 10 bases from J, with 16 bases between. The CDR3 is made up of 14 amino acids. CDR1 and CDR2 (germline): SGHDT, YYEEEE. Here the CDR3 DNA reads TGTGCCAGCAGCTTCTTCAGTCGTACGGGTCCCCAGCATTTT. It translates to CASSFFSRTGPQHF. The entire variable domain, with the rest obtained from reference TRBV5-6 and TRBJ1-5, is as follows: DAGVTQSPTHLIKTRGQQVTLRCSPKSGHDTVSWYQQALGQGPQFIFQYYEEEERQRGNFPDRFSGHQFPNYSSELNVNALLLGDSALYLCASSFFSRTGPQHFGDGTRLSIL.

This clone was found once. The chain joins TRBV5-5 to TRBJ2-2, with 11 bases fitting TRBD1. Germline V lookup: CDR1 SGHKS, CDR2 YYEKEE (reference sequence). V dropped 0 bases and J dropped 5; count of bases not matched to a gene: 6. This CDR3 is 17 amino acids long. CDR3 bases: TGTGCCAGCAGCTTGGCCGGGACAGGGGGTATTACCGGGGAGCTGTTTTTT. Its translation is CASSLAGTGGITGELFF. The variable domain in full, with the rest retrieved from reference TRBV5-5 and TRBJ2-2, is DAGVTQSPTHLIKTRGQQVTLRCSPISGHKSVSWYQQVLGQGPQFIFQYYEKEERGRGNFPDRFSARQFPNYSSELNVNALLLGDSALYLCASSLAGTGGITGELFFGEGSRLTVL.

The V and J genes are TRBV2 and TRBJ2-4, with D perhaps matching TRBD1 (6 bases). The length of the CDR3 is 14 residues. The ends were cut back, 4 bases at V and 5 bases at J, with 12 bases in the middle. From germline, CDR1 is SNHLY and CDR2 FYNNEI. This CDR3 is CASSATGQQNIQYF. In DNA form, the CDR3 reads TGTGCCAGCAGTGCCACAGGACAGCAAAACATTCAGTACTTC.

The gene calls are TRBV14 and TRBJ1-1, with a possible D match to TRBD1 (5 bases). The germline V gene encodes CDR1 SGHDN and CDR2 FVKESK. V was pared by 4 bases and J by 6 bases, with 18 bases between. The length of the CDR3 is 15 residues. The CDR3 coding sequence is TGTGCCAGCAGCCTCTTGGGGGGAGCGGCGTCTGAAGCTTTCTTT. Translation: CASSLLGGAASEAFF.

The chain combines TRBV27 with TRBJ1-6; D possibly corresponds to TRBD1 (5 bases). Germline CDR1 reads MNHEY; CDR2 reads SMNVEV (reference sequence). V shed 3 bases and J shed 7 bases, with 13 bases lying between them. This CDR3 spans 15 amino acids. The CDR3 reads CASSLWGFGNSPLHF. CDR3 sequence (DNA): TGTGCCAGCAGTTTGTGGGGCTTTGGCAATTCACCCCTCCACTTT.

In its sample, this clone was seen a few times. The rearrangement links TRBV9 to TRBJ2-1; D perhaps matches TRBD1 (6 bases). CDR1 and CDR2 from the germline V gene are SGDLS and YYNGEE. The V gene lost 0 bases and the J gene lost 7 bases, with 14 bases spanning the gap. This CDR3 contains 15 residues. DNA of the CDR3: TGTGCCAGCAGCGTAGCACAGGGATTGGGTAATGAGCAGTTCTTC. This gives the protein CASSVAQGLGNEQFF.

This clone was seen more than once but under ten times. CDR3 DNA sequence: TGTGCCAGCGGCGTTCGGGACAGTTCGAACACCGGGGAGCTGTTTTTT. Translating it yields CASGVRDSSNTGELFF. The chain has TRBV11-2 and TRBJ2-2, with 7 bases aligning to TRBD1. Germline CDR1 SGHAT, CDR2 FQNNGV. The CDR3 contains 16 residues. Trimming at V came to 8 bases and at J to 0 bases, leaving 9 bases not matched to a gene.

In its sample, this clone was seen a few times. The chain carries TRBV28 and TRBJ1-2; perhaps TRBD1 as D (6 bases). The CDR3 is made up of 14 amino acids. V lost 7 bases and J 7 bases, leaving 19 bases between the germline ends. The germline V gene has CDR1 MDHEN and CDR2 SYDVKM. CDR3 nucleotides: TGTGCCAGCACCAGCCTGGGGGGGGCGTTTGGCTACACCTTC. As protein: CASTSLGGAFGYTF.

This clone was seen only a few times. This rearrangement joins TRBV2 to TRBJ2-1; 12 bases are shared with TRBD2. There are 15 residues in the CDR3. V was pared by 6 bases and J by 6 bases, with 6 bases of the junction left unmatched. The germline V gene encodes CDR1 SNHLY and CDR2 FYNNEI. The CDR3 is CASRRTSGDSNEQFF. CDR3 DNA: TGTGCCAGCAGGCGGACTAGCGGGGATTCCAATGAGCAGTTCTTC.

This clone was detected only once. V usage is TRBV28 and J usage is TRBJ1-2; 7 positions agree with TRBD1. The CDR3 has 12 residues. Germline V gives CDR1 MDHEN, CDR2 SYDVKM. V lost 8 bases to trimming and J lost 10 bases; unmatched junction nucleotides: 10. CDR3 coding DNA: TGTGCCAGCTTCGGACAGGCCTATCCCTACACCTTC. It yields the protein CASFGQAYPYTF.

The CDR3 sequence is CASSPRGNSPLHF. In nucleotides, the CDR3 is TGTGCCAGCAGCCCCAGGGGGAATTCACCCCTCCACTTT. This sequence joins TRBV14 and TRBJ1-6; 7 nucleotides line up with TRBD1. The CDR3 spans 13 residues. After removal of 4 bases from V and 7 bases from J, the junction contained 1 base not matched to a gene. Germline CDR1 is SGHDN and CDR2 is FVKESK.

The CDR3 spells CASSYSGRLETQYF. Here the CDR3 DNA reads TGTGCCAGCAGTTACTCCGGCAGGCTCGAGACCCAGTACTTC. This sequence joins TRBV6-5 and TRBJ2-5; D gene unclear. The V end was cut by 0 bases, the J end by 5 bases, with 10 bases between. Germline V gives CDR1 MNHEY, CDR2 SVGAGI. The CDR3 is made up of 14 amino acids.

This clone was seen a single time. The chain carries TRBV18 and TRBJ1-1, with 7 bases fitting TRBD1. V lost 5 bases, J lost 7 bases, and 10 bases stayed unmatched. CDR3 size: 14 residues. Germline values: CDR1 KGHSH, CDR2 LQKENI. CDR3 nucleotide sequence: TGTGCCAGCTCAACAAACAGGGGAACCCTTGAAGCTTTCTTT. The encoded protein is CASSTNRGTLEAFF.